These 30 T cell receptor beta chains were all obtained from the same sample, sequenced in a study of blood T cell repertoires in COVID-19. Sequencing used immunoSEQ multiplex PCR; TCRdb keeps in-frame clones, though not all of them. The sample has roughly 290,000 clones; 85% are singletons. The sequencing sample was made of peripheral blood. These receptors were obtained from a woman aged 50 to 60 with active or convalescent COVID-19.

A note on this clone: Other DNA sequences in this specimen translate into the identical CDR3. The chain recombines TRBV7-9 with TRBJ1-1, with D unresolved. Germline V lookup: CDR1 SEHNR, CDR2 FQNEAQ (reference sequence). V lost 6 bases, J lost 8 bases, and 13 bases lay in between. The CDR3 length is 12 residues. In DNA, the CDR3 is TGTGCCAGCAGTCGAGGCTCCCCCGAAGCTTTCTTT. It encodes CASSRGSPEAFF.

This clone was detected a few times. The CDR3 sequence is CASRLAGAYEQYF. The CDR3 DNA is TGTGCCAGCAGACTAGCGGGAGCCTACGAGCAGTACTTC. The rearrangement uses TRBV14 and TRBJ2-7, with TRBD2 matching over 11 bases. V trimming: 6 bases; J trimming: 2 bases; junction bases outside the gene matches: 0. Germline CDR1 and CDR2: SGHDN and FVKESK. CDR3 length: 13 residues.

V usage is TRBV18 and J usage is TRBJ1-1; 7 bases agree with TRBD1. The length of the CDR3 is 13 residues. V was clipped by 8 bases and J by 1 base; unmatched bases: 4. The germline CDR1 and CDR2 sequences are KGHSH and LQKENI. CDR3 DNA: TGTGCCAGCGCGGGACAGCAGAACACTGAAGCTTTCTTT. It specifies CASAGQQNTEAFF. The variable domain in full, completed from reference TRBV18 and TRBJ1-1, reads NAGVMQNPRHLVRRRGQEARLRCSPMKGHSHVYWYRQLPEEGLKFMVYLQKENIIDESGMPKERFSAEFPKEGPSILRIQQVVRGDSAAYFCASAGQQNTEAFFGQGTRLTVV.

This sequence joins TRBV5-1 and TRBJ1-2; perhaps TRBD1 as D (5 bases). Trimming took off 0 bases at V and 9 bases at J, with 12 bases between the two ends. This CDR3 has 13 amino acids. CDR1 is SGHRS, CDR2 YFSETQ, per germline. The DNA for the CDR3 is TGCGCCAGCAGCTTGGGGGGGGACCGAAGCTACACCTTC. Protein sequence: CASSLGGDRSYTF.

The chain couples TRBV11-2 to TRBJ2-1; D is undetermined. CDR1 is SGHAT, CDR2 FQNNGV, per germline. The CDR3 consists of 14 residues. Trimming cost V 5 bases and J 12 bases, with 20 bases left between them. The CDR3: CASSQEELAFRQFF. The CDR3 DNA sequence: TGTGCCAGCAGCCAAGAGGAACTCGCTTTCCGGCAGTTCTTC.

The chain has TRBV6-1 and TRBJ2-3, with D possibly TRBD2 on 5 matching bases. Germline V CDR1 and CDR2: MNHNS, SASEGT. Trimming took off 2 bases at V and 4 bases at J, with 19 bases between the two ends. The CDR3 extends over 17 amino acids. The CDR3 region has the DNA TGTGCCAGCAGTGAACGCCTAGCCAGCAAATTGGCAGATACGCAGTATTTT. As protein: CASSERLASKLADTQYF.

CDR3 DNA sequence: TGTGCCAGCAGCTTAAGTCAGGGAAGGGACACTGAAGCTTTCTTT. This sequence encodes CASSLSQGRDTEAFF. The rearrangement joins TRBV7-9 to TRBJ1-1, with D possibly TRBD1 on 5 matching bases. Per the germline V gene, CDR1 is SEHNR and CDR2 is FQNEAQ (reference sequence). Trimming shortened V by 2 bases and J by 3 bases, and 13 bases separated the two germline ends. The CDR3 loop spans 15 amino acids. Complete variable domain (other parts from reference TRBV7-9 and TRBJ1-1): DTGVSQNPRHKITKRGQNVTFRCDPISEHNRLYWYRQTLGQGPEFLTYFQNEAQLEKSRLLSDRFSAERPKGSFSTLEIQRTEQGDSAMYLCASSLSQGRDTEAFFGQGTRLTVV.

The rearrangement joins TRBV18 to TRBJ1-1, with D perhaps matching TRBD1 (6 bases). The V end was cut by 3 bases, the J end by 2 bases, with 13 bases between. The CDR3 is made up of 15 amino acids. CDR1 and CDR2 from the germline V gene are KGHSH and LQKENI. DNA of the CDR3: TGTGCCAGCTCACCCGGGACACTTCGAAACACTGAAGCTTTCTTT. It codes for CASSPGTLRNTEAFF.

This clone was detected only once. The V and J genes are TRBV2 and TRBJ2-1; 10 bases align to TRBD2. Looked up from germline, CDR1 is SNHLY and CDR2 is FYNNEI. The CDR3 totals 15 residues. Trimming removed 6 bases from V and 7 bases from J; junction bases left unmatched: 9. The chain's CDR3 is CASRAGTSDWNEQFF. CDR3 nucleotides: TGTGCCAGCAGGGCCGGGACTAGCGACTGGAATGAGCAGTTCTTC.

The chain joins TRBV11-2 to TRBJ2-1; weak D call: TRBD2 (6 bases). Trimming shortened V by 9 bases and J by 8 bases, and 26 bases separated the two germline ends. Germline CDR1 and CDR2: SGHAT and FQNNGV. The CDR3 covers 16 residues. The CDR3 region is CARSKGSGEFIDEQFF. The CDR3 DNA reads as TGTGCCAGAAGCAAGGGGTCGGGGGAATTTATCGATGAGCAGTTCTTC.

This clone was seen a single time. The CDR3, as DNA: TGTGCCAGCAGCTTAACCCCGGGGACATATAATTCACCCCTCCACTTT. Amino acids: CASSLTPGTYNSPLHF. The chain joins TRBV7-9 to TRBJ1-6, with a weak D call TRBD1 (6 bases). Per germline, CDR1 SEHNR and CDR2 FQNEAQ (reference sequence). This CDR3 is built from 16 residues. V was shortened by 2 bases and J by 4 bases, with 12 bases between the two germline ends.

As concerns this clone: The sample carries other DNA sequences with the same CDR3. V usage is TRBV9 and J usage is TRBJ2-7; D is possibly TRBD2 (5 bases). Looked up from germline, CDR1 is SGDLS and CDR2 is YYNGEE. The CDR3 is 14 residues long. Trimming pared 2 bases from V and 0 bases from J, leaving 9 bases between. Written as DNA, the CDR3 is TGTGCCAGCAGCGTTAGCGCGAGCTCCTACGAGCAGTACTTC. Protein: CASSVSASSYEQYF.

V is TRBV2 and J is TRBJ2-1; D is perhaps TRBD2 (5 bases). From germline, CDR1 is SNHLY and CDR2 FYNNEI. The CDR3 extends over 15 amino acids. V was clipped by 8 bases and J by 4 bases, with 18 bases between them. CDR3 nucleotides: TGTGCCAGCGCCGTCGACGGGATACCTTACAATGAGCAGTTCTTC. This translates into CASAVDGIPYNEQFF.

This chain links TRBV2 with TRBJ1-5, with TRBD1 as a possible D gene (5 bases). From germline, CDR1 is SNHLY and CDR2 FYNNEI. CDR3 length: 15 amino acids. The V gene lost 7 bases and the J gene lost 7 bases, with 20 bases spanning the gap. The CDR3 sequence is CASKGLVGVEQPQHF. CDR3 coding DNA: TGTGCCAGCAAGGGACTGGTTGGGGTTGAACAGCCCCAGCATTTT.

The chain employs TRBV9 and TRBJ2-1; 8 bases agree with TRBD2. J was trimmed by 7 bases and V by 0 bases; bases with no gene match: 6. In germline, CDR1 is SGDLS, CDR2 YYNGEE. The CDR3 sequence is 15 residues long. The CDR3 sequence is CASSVVAGGVNEQFF. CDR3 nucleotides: TGTGCCAGCAGCGTAGTTGCGGGAGGAGTGAATGAGCAGTTCTTC.

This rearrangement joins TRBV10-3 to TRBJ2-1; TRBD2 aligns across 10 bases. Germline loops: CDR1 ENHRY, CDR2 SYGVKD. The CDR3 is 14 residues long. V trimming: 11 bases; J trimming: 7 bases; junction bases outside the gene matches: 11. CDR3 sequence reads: CAGSGSGRANEQFF. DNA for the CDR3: TGTGCCGGCAGCGGCAGCGGGAGGGCGAATGAGCAGTTCTTC.

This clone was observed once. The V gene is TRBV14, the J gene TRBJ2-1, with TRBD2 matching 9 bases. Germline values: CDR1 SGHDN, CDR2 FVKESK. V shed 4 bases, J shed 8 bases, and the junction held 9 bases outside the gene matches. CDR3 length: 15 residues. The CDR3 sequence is CASSLVAGAPHEQFF. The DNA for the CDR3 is TGTGCCAGCAGCCTCGTAGCGGGAGCCCCCCATGAGCAGTTCTTC. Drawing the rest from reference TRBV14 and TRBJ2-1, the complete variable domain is EAGVTQFPSHSVIEKGQTVTLRCDPISGHDNLYWYRRVMGKEIKFLLHFVKESKQDESGMPNNRFLAERTGGTYSTLKVQPAELEDSGVYFCASSLVAGAPHEQFFGPGTRLTVL.

DNA of the CDR3: TGTGCCAGCAGCCCCCATACAGCCCCCTATGGCTACACCTTC. It translates to CASSPHTAPYGYTF. The chain uses TRBV28 and TRBJ1-2; D is unresolved. CDR1 is MDHEN, CDR2 SYDVKM, per germline. V dropped 6 bases and J dropped 4 bases, with 15 bases sitting between them. There are 14 residues in the CDR3.

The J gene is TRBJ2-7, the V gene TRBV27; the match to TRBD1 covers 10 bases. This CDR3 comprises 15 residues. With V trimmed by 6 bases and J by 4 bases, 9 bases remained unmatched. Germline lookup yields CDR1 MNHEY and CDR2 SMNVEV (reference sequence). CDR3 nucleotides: TGTGCCAGCAGACTAACCCCGGGACAGGGGTACGAGCAGTACTTC. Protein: CASRLTPGQGYEQYF.

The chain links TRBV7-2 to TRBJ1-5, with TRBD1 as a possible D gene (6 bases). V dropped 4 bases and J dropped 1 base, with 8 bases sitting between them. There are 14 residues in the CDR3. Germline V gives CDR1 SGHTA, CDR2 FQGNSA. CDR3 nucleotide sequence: TGTGCCAGCAGCTCCGACAGGAGCAATCAGCCCCAGCATTTT. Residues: CASSSDRSNQPQHF. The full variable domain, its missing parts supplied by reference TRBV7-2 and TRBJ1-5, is GAGVSQSPSNKVTEKGKDVELRCDPISGHTALYWYRQSLGQGLEFLIYFQGNSAPDKSGLPSDRFSAERTGGSVSTLTIQRTQQEDSAVYLCASSSDRSNQPQHFGDGTRLSIL.

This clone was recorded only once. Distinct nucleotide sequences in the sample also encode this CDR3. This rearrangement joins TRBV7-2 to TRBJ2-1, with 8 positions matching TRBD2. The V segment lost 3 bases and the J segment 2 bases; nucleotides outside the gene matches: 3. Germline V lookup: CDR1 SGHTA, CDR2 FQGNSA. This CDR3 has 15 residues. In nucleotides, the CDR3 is TGTGCCAGCAGCTTGGAAGCGGGAGCCTACAATGAGCAGTTCTTC. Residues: CASSLEAGAYNEQFF.

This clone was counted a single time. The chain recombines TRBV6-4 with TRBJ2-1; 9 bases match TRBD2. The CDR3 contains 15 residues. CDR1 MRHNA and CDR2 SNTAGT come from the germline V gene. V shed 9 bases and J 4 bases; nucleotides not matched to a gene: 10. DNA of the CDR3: TGTGCCAGGTGGACTAGCGCCTCTTGGTACAATGAGCAGTTCTTC. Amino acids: CARWTSASWYNEQFF.

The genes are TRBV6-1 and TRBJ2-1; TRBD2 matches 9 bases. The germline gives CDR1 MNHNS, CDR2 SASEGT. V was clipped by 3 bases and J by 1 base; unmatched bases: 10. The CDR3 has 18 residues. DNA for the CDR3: TGTGCCAGCAGTGACCCTAAGACTAGCGGCTTTTCCTACAATGAGCAGTTCTTC. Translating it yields CASSDPKTSGFSYNEQFF.

The CDR3 nucleotides read TGTGCCAGCAGCTCAATCAGGGGGCTTAGTGGAAACACCATATATTTT. It codes for CASSSIRGLSGNTIYF. The gene calls are TRBV7-6 and TRBJ1-3; 8 bases are shared with TRBD1. CDR1 and CDR2 from the germline V gene are SGHVS and FNYEAQ. The CDR3 extends over 16 amino acids. Trimming took 4 bases from V and 3 from J; bases not matched to a gene: 8. Together with reference TRBV7-6 and TRBJ1-3, the CDR3 gives the full variable domain: GAGVSQSPRYKVTKRGQDVALRCDPISGHVSLYWYRQALGQGPEFLTYFNYEAQQDKSGLPNDRFSAERPEGSISTLTIQRTEQRDSAMYRCASSSIRGLSGNTIYFGEGSWLTVV.

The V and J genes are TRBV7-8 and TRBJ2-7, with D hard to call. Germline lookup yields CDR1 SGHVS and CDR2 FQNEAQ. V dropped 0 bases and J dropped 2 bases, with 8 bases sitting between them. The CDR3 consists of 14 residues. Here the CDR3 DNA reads TGTGCCAGCAGCTTAGCTACAGTTACCTACGAGCAGTACTTC. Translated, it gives CASSLATVTYEQYF.

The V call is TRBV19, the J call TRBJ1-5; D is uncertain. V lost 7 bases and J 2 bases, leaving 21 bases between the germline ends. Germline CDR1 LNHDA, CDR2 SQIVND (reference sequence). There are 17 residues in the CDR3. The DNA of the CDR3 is TGTGCCAGTACCCCTGTTGTCGGGCGGGTGGGCAATCAGCCCCAGCATTTT. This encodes CASTPVVGRVGNQPQHF.

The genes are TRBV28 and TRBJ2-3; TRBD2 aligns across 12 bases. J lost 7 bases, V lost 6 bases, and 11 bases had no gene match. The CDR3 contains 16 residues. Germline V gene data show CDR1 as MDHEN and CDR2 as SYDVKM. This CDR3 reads CASSSPGLAGRYTQYF. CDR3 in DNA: TGTGCCAGCAGCTCCCCCGGACTAGCGGGAAGATATACGCAGTATTTT.

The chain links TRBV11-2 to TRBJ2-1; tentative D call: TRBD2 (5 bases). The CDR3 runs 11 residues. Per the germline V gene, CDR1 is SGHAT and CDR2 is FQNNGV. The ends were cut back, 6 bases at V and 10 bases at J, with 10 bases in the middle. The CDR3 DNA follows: TGTGCCAGCAGTATGCCTAGCGAGCAGTTCTTC. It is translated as CASSMPSEQFF. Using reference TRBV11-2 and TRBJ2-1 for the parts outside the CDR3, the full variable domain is EAGVAQSPRYKIIEKRQSVAFWCNPISGHATLYWYQQILGQGPKLLIQFQNNGVVDDSQLPKDRFSAERLKGVDSTLKIQPAKLEDSAVYLCASSMPSEQFFGPGTRLTVL.

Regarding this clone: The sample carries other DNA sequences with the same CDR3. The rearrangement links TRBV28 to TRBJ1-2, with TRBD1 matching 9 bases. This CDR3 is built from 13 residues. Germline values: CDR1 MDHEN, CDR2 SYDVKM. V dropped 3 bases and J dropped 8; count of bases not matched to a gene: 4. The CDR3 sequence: CASSFGTGSGYTF. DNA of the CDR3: TGTGCCAGCAGTTTCGGGACAGGGAGCGGCTACACCTTC.

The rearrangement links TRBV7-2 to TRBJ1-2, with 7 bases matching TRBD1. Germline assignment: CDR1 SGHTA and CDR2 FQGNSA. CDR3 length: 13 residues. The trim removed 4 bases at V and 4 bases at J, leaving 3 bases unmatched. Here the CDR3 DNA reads TGTGCCAGCAGCTGGGGACAGACCTATGGCTACACCTTC. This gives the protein CASSWGQTYGYTF.